These 3 T cell receptor beta chains came from one sample sequenced in a study of cytomegalovirus exposure and HLA in healthy donors (dated 2017 in TCRdb). Preparation of the library involved the immunoSEQ multiplex PCR assay. A mixture of 60 forward primers for TCR Vbeta segments and 13 reverse primers for TCR Jbeta segments was used in the multiplex PCR. The clones in this table, taken by TCRdb from immuneACCESS, are in-frame only. Not every clone is retained; where verified, under half of the shortfall comes from an unresolved V gene, and the cause of the rest is unknown. The sample includes fewer than 120,000 clones, with about three quarters observed a single time. Under 3% of the sample lies in the top ten. Sequenced: PBMCs. These receptors were taken from a woman aged 55-70 years in good health and CMV-seropositive.

The chain carries TRBV9 and TRBJ2-1, with D tentatively TRBD2 (7 bases). Looked up from germline, CDR1 is SGDLS and CDR2 is YYNGEE. The CDR3 sequence is 16 residues long. Trimming took 0 bases from V and 12 from J, leaving 22 bases between them. The DNA for the CDR3 is TGTGCCAGCAGCGTAGGGGTGCAACAGGGAGGGGTAGGGCAGTTCTTC. The encoded protein is CASSVGVQQGGVGQFF.

This rearrangement joins TRBV29-1 to TRBJ1-6; 8 bases are a match to TRBD1. The germline CDR1 and CDR2 sequences are SQVTM and ANQGSEA. Losses at the gene ends were 6 bases for V and 6 bases for J; bases not matched to a gene: 7. CDR3 length equals 14 residues. The CDR3 is CSVVTGDFNSPLHF. The CDR3 coding sequence is TGCAGCGTGGTGACAGGGGACTTTAATTCACCCCTCCACTTT.

The V call is TRBV18, the J call TRBJ1-5; TRBD1 might be the D (6 bases). The CDR3 consists of 14 residues. In germline, CDR1 is KGHSH, CDR2 LQKENI. Trimming took off 2 bases at V and 6 bases at J, with 11 bases between the two ends. In nucleotides, the CDR3 is TGTGCCAGCTCACCAAAAGGGGGGGGTCAGCCCCAGCATTTT. Amino acids: CASSPKGGGQPQHF.